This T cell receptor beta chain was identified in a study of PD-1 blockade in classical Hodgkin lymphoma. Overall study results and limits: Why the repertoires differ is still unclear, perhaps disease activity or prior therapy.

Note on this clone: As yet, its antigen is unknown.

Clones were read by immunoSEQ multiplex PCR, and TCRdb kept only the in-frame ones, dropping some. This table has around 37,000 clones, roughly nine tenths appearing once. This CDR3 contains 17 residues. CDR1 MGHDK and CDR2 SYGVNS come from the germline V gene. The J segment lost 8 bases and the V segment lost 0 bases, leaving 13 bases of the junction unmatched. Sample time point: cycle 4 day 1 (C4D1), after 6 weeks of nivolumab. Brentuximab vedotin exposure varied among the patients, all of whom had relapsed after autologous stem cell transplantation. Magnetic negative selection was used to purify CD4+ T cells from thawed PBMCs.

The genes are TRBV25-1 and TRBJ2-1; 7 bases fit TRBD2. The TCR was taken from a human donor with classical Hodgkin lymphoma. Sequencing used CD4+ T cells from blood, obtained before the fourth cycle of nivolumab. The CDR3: CASSEYGGAGFRDEQFF. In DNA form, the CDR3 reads TGTGCCAGCAGTGAATATGGCGGAGCGGGGTTTAGGGATGAGCAGTTCTTC.